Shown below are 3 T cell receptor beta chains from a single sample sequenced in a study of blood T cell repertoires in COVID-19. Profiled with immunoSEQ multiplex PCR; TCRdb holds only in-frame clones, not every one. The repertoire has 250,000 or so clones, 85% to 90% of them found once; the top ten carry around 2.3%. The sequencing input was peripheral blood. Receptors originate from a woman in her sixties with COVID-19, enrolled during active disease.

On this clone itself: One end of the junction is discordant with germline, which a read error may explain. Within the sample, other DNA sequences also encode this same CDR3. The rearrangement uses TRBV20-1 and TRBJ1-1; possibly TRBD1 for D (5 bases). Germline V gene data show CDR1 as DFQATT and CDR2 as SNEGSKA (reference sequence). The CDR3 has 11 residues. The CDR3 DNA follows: TGCAGCGCTACAGGGAACACTGAAGCTTTCTTT. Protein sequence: CSATGNTEAFF.

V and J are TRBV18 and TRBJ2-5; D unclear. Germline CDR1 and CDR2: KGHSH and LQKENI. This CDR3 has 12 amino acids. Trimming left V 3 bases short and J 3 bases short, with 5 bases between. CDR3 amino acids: CASSPSEETQYF. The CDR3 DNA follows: TGTGCCAGCTCACCCTCGGAAGAGACCCAGTACTTC. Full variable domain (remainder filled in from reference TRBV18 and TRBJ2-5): NAGVMQNPRHLVRRRGQEARLRCSPMKGHSHVYWYRQLPEEGLKFMVYLQKENIIDESGMPKERFSAEFPKEGPSILRIQQVVRGDSAAYFCASSPSEETQYFGPGTRLLVL.

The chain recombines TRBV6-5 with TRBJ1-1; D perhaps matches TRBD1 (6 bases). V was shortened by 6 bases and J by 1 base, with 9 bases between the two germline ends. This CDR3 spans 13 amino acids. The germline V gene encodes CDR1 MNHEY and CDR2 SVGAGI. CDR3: CASRVGGNTEAFF. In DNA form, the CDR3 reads TGTGCCAGCAGAGTAGGGGGGAACACTGAAGCTTTCTTT.